This TCR beta chain was profiled in a study of cytomegalovirus exposure and HLA in healthy donors. Whole-study findings and limits: According to an earlier analysis, most TCR beta V segments yielded productive rearrangements about 90% or about 30% of the time.

Details on this clone: Antigen specificity is unknown.

The CDR3 sequence is 13 residues long. CDR1 MNHNS and CDR2 SASEGT come from the germline V gene. V lost 2 bases and J 5 bases, leaving 8 bases between the germline ends. PCR amplification relied on 60 Vbeta primers (plus 13 Jbeta primers). As handled by the study authors: Counted up in a later analysis, unique TCR beta chains came to about 80 million, with some 9.9 million shared. Some clones are missing from TCRdb's copy, which holds only in-frame ones; the method was immunoSEQ multiplex PCR. D and trimming come from the DNA, and the V and J calls and clone size come from that table. Its table records more than 100,000 clones.

This chain joins TRBV6-1 and TRBJ2-3, with D possibly matching TRBD1 (5 bases). The TCR sequence derives from a woman aged 40 to 55 in good health and CMV-seronegative. The sample consisted of PBMCs. As DNA, the CDR3 is TGTGCCAGCAGTGAATTAGGGGTAGATACGCAGTATTTT. Encoded protein: CASSELGVDTQYF.